A selection of T cell receptor beta chains follows, all from one sample in a study of CD8+ T cells in alopecia areata. The repertoire was sequenced with immunoSEQ multiplex PCR; TCRdb's copy has only in-frame clones and lacks some. The sample includes approximately 89,000 clones, nearly 45% of them seen just once. The sample consisted of CD4+ T cells sorted from blood. These receptors were taken from a human donor with alopecia areata. Both conserved end residues are trimmed from each CDR3.

>TRBJ1-6|TRBV5-1
ASSLGRLDAYNSPLH
>TRBJ2-7|TRBV2
ASSETY
>TRBJ2-1|TRBV11-2
ASSLVTVYNEQF
>TRBJ2-3|TRBV5-1
ASSRTGTSGTDTQY
>TRBJ2-1|TRBV6-5
ASRSGPGYNEQF
>TRBJ2-3|TRBV29-1
SGAGGTDTQY
>TRBJ1-2|TRBV18
ASSLNRENYGYT
>TRBJ2-7|TRBV6-5
ASVGKRGVSYEQY
>TRBJ1-1|TRBV7-2
ASSFRRGSTEAF
>TRBJ1-5|TRBV30
AWTDKGRGNQPQH
>TRBJ2-1|TRBV20-1
SASLEQF
>TRBJ1-1|TRBV28
ASSPPVAGSNTEAF
>TRBJ2-5|TRBV30
AWSVFSGRETQY
>TRBJ2-5|TRBV2
ASNPGGEN
>TRBJ2-4|TRBV7-9
ASAEEHIQY
>TRBJ2-3|TRBV5-6
ASSPPTRADTQY
>TRBJ1-2|TRBV20-1
SATPNYGYT
>TRBJ2-6|TRBV29-1
SAVLSGANVLT
>TRBJ2-7|TRBV4-3
ASSQWLANHYEQY
>TRBJ1-1|TRBV29-1
SVQGMNTEAF
>TRBJ1-5|TRBV2
ASSEAGSLHQPQH
>TRBJ2-5|TRBV7-8
ASSLETSGPNSQETQY
>TRBJ2-1|TRBV29-1
STPGTSGGLNEQF
>TRBJ2-5|TRBV5-1
ASSLVRGQETQY
>TRBJ2-7|TRBV25-1
ASSPGSYEQY
>TRBJ2-5|TRBV23-1
ASSQNPAGGQETQY
>TRBJ2-1|TRBV30
AWSFRGAEGNEQF
>TRBJ2-5|TRBV2
ASRGTAVSEETQY
>TRBJ2-5|TRBV29-1
SVEETQY
>TRBJ1-2|TRBV6-5
ASSTSGSVYGYT
>TRBJ2-2|TRBV19
ATTDRNTGELF
>TRBJ1-2|TRBV30
AWTGQTLYGYT
>TRBJ2-4|TRBV4-3
ASSPLSSGNIQY
>TRBJ2-2|TRBV4-1
ASSLLNGETGELF
>TRBJ2-2|TRBV29-1
SVDIAGANGELF
>TRBJ1-6|TRBV6-5
ASSYLFVGSPLH
>TRBJ2-5|TRBV7-2
ASSQEETQY
>TRBJ1-6|TRBV29-1
SVERVGGNSPLH
>TRBJ2-7|TRBV30
AWSVGGEQY
>TRBJ1-5|TRBV6-6
ASSDVKRDQPQH
>TRBJ2-3|TRBV14
ASSQGYRAGSTDTQY
>TRBJ2-5|TRBV29-1
SVNVGETQY